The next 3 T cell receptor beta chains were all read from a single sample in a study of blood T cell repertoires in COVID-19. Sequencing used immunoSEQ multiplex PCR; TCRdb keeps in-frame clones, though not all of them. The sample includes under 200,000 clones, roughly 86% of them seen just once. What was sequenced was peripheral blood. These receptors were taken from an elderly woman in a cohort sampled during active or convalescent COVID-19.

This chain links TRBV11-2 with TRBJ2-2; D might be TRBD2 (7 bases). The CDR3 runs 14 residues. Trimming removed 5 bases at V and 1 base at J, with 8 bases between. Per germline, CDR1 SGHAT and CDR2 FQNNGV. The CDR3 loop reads CASSRGGNTGELFF. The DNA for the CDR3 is TGTGCCAGCAGCAGGGGGGGGAACACCGGGGAGCTGTTTTTT.

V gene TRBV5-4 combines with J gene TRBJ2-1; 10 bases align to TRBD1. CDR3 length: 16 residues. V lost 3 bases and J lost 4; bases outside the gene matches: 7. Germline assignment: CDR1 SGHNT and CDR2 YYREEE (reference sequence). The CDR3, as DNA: TGTGCCAGCAGCTCTCCGGGACAGGGGCCTTACAATGAGCAGTTCTTC. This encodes CASSSPGQGPYNEQFF.

The CDR3 is CASSLDRSKETQYF. CDR3 bases: TGCGCCAGCAGCTTAGATAGGAGTAAAGAGACCCAGTACTTC. This chain uses TRBV5-1 with TRBJ2-5; no firm D call. The CDR3 runs 14 residues. V lost 2 bases, J lost 3 bases, and 11 bases lay in between. Germline loops: CDR1 SGHRS, CDR2 YFSETQ.